This TCR beta chain was documented in a study of T-cell memory formation after mild COVID-19. Points from the study as a whole: Contracting CD4+ clones sat mainly in CM and EM; CD8+ in EMRA. Clones contracting over day 15 to 85 were CD4/CD8 balanced, with later expanders leaning CD4+.

One entry per CDR3 protein results from TCRdb running MiXCR on the 5' RACE reads. The repertoire holds approximately 290,000 distinct CDR3 sequences, roughly 15% seen once, with 20% to 25% in the top ten. Of note for this clonotype: Its antigen is not known.

The V and J ends lost 1 base and 2 bases respectively, with 8 bases between them. CDR3 length equals 14 residues. CDR1 is SGHTA, CDR2 FQGNSA, per germline. The material sequenced was PBMCs or a T cell subset sorted from them (not recorded which). V and J are TRBV7-2 and TRBJ2-5; D is possibly TRBD2 (6 bases). This receptor was obtained from a man aged 18 to 29 who had mild COVID-19 (a few samples of this study predate the infection). Cell type and time point are not known. CDR3 sequence reads: CASSLVLAQETQYF. CDR3 DNA: TGTGCCAGCAGCTTAGTTCTAGCGCAAGAGACCCAGTACTTC.